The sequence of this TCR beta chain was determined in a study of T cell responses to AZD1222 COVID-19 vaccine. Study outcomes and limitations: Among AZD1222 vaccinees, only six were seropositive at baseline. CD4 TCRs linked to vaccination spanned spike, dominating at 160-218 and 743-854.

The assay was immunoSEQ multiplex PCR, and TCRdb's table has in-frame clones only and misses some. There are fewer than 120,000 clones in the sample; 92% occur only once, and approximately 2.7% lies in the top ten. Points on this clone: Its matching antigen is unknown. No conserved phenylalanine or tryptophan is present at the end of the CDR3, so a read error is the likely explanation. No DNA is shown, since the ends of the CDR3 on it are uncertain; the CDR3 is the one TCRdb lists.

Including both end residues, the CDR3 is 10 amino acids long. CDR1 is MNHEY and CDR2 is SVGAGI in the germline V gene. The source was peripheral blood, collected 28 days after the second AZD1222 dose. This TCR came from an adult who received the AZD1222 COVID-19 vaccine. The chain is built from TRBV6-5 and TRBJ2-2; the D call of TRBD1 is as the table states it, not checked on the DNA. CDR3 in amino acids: CASSSSQGIL.